Detailed here is one T cell receptor beta chain. Its antigen is still unknown. The sample contains more than one DNA sequence encoding this CDR3. The sample is drawn from a study of cytomegalovirus exposure and HLA in healthy donors. Study information: The study placed about four fifths of its 398 genotyped donors in the Caucasian-associated ancestry cluster. Study-wide points: In a later analysis, at a false discovery rate of 0.05, 16,951 TCR beta sequences matched HLA alleles. A link between a missense DCLRE1C variant and TCR beta V- and J-gene trimming emerged from a later analysis. 164 TCR beta chains were listed as cytomegalovirus-associated.

The PCR was carried out with 60 Vbeta primers and 13 Jbeta primers. The assay was immunoSEQ multiplex PCR, and TCRdb's table has in-frame clones only and misses some. The sample consists of some 200,000 clones, about 70% of them appearing once. Trimming took 0 bases from V and 4 from J, leaving 10 bases between them. Germline lookup yields CDR1 SGHRS and CDR2 YFSETQ. The CDR3 runs to 14 residues. The chain has TRBV5-1 and TRBJ2-5; perhaps TRBD1 as D (5 bases). The specimen sequenced was PBMCs. This clonotype was sampled from a man aged 35 to 55 in good health and CMV-seropositive. The CDR3 loop reads CASSLGGTGETQYF. The CDR3 bases are TGCGCCAGCAGCTTGGGGGGTACAGGAGAGACCCAGTACTTC. The full variable domain, in which reference TRBV5-1 and TRBJ2-5 provide the parts outside the CDR3, is KAGVTQTPRYLIKTRGQQVTLSCSPISGHRSVSWYQQTPGQGLQFLFEYFSETQRNKGNFPGRFSGRQFSNSRSEMNVSTLELGDSALYLCASSLGGTGETQYFGPGTRLLVL.